This TCR beta chain was sequenced during a study of shared clonotypes between healthy human individuals. Regarding the study as a whole: The small donor group covered limited genetic and exposure diversity.

This clone was seen a few times. Its antigen is as yet unknown. The CDR3 loop spans 13 amino acids. V was trimmed by 3 bases and J by 3 bases, leaving 12 bases between them. Germline lookup yields CDR1 GTSNPN and CDR2 SVGIG (reference sequence). Researchers drew on about 94 million PBMCs for genomic DNA from unsorted samples. The authors sequenced unsorted PBMC DNA on ten immunoSEQ deep assay plates. The table came from immunoSEQ multiplex PCR; TCRdb's copy has only in-frame clones and leaves some out. The sample gives about 460,000 clones, roughly three quarters of which show up once; about 11% is in the top ten.

The chain carries TRBV30 and TRBJ2-7; no firm D call. This clonotype was sampled from a woman between 40 and 55 years old in good health. Some clones in this sample may be carry-over from other donors' samples. The sample comprised PBMCs. The CDR3 spells CAWSTRQDYEQYF. The DNA for the CDR3 is TGTGCCTGGAGCACGCGGCAGGACTACGAGCAGTACTTC.